Following are 10 T cell receptor beta chains from one sample sequenced in a study of CXCR3-negative and CXCR3-positive naive CD8 T cells. General study results and limits: For CXCR3-positive naive cells, TRB CDR3s were more hydrophobic than those of CXCR3-negative naive cells.

UMI-labeled 5' RACE yielded the TRB cDNA libraries. Reanalyzing the 5' RACE reads, TCRdb keeps one entry per CDR3 protein, without DNA. The sample totals some 140,000 distinct CDR3 sequences. Antigens of these TCRs are unknown. Sequenced input: naive CXCR3+ CD8+ T cells from blood. Sample subset: CD45RO-CCR7+CD27+CD95- naive CD8+ T cells expressing CXCR3 (TNR3+). Receptors were obtained from a human donor in good health. Some clones in this sample may be carry-over from other donors' samples.

The genes are TRBV21-1 and TRBJ2-7; TCRdb indicates TRBD1, and absent DNA this call remains unverified. TRBV21-1 is labeled a pseudogene. The CDR3 runs to 16 residues. The CDR3 sequence: CASILPDRPKPYEQYF.

The chain recombines TRBV29-1 with TRBJ2-7; the TCRdb call, TRBD1, lacks DNA for checking. The germline CDR1 and CDR2 sequences are SQVTM and ANQGSEA. The CDR3 contains 13 residues. CDR3 in amino acids: CSVIPEGRREQYF.

CDR3 protein: CASSFFIRAEKETQYF. The J gene is TRBJ2-5, the V gene TRBV7-6; TCRdb's D call of TRBD2 is untestable without DNA. The CDR3 covers 16 residues. In germline, CDR1 is SGHVS, CDR2 FNYEAQ.

The rearrangement links TRBV7-2 to TRBJ1-1; checking the TCRdb D call of TRBD1 is not possible without DNA. CDR3 length equals 16 residues. Germline lookup yields CDR1 SGHTA and CDR2 FQGNSA. The CDR3 region is CASSPWGDSYYTEAFF.

This sequence joins TRBV3-1 and TRBJ2-5. This CDR3 contains 14 residues. Germline V lookup: CDR1 LGHDT, CDR2 YNNKEL (reference sequence). The CDR3 sequence: CASSQASVGETQYF.

The chain uses TRBV6-1 and TRBJ1-6; the D call from TCRdb, TRBD1, cannot be confirmed without DNA. Germline-derived CDR1 and CDR2 are MNHNS and SASEGT. This CDR3 has 15 amino acids. CDR3 in amino acids: CASSEQQGYNSPLHF.

This chain connects TRBV12-3 or TRBV12-4 to TRBJ2-2. The CDR3 totals 11 residues. The CDR3 reads CASSWAGELFF.

The rearrangement uses TRBV29-1 and TRBJ2-1; no DNA is available, so the TRBD1 call from TCRdb remains unchecked. The CDR3 extends over 16 amino acids. The germline V gene encodes CDR1 SQVTM and CDR2 ANQGSEA. The CDR3 loop is CSVEDPTGGYYNEQFF.

The CDR3: CASLKYLQDTQYF. This chain links TRBV12-3 or TRBV12-4 with TRBJ2-3. This CDR3 has 13 residues.

This chain uses TRBV20-1 with TRBJ2-2; TCRdb's assignment of TRBD2 cannot be checked, as there is no DNA. The CDR3 covers 14 residues. CDR1 is DFQATT, CDR2 SNEGSKA, per germline (reference sequence). This chain's CDR3 is CSAASGSNTGELFF.